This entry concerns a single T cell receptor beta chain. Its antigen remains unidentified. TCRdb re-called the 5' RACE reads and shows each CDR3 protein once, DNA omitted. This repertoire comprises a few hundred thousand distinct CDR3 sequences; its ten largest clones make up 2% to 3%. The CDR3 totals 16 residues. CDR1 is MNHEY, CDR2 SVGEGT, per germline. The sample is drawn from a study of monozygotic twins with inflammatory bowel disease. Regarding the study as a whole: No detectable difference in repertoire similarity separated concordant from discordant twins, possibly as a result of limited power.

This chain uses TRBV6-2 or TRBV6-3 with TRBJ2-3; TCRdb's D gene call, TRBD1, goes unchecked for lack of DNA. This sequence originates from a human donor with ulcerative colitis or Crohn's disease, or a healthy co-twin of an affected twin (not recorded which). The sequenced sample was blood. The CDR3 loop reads CASSYLGTQFTDTQYF.